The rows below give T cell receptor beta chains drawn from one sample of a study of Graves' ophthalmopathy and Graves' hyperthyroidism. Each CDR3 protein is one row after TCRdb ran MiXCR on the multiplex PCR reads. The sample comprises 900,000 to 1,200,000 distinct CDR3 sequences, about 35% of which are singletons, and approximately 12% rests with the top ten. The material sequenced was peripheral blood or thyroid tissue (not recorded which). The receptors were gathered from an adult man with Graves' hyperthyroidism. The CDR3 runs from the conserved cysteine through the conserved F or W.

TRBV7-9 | CASSLVGGGNEKLFF
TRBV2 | CASSVLAGEDEQYF
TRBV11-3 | CAPVNRAEPNYGYTF
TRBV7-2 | CASSPATGELFF
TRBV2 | CASSGQGFDSPLHF
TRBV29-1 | CSVTTGYNSPLHF
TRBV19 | CASSILSRGVHEQYF
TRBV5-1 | CASSSPQGNGYTF
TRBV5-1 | CASTQNPGETQYF
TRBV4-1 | CASSQEGTNEQYF
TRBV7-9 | CASSFSSGTASNEQYF
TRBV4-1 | CASSQKTGVRYGYTF
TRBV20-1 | CSARGPSYEQYF
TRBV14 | CASRPGTSGAGELFF
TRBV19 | CASSEGLWGASEAQYF
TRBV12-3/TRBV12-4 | CASSRTGVGEQYF
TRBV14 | CASSQAGLGYTF
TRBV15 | CATSRGDGTEAFF
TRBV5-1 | CASTRTGGPYEQYF
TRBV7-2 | CASSLGWVSDEYF
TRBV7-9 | CASSQDSILGNQPQHF
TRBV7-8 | CASSLVGGGTEELFF
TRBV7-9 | CASSLDFYGYTF
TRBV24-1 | CATSDLQGEYSRHQPQHF
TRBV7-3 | CASSSAGQGMGYEQYF
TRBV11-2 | CASSLDRAYCYTF
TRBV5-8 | CASRAQGFTEAFF
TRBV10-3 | CAIRSPGRGGLSGANVLTF
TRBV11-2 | CASSLDDTDYGYTF
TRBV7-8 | CASSLVGTSNTEAFF
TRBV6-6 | CASSYSLRFQETQYF
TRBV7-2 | CASSPRAIGGLGGYTF
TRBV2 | CASRENTGGQTEAFF
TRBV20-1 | CSAREDRGIVYTF
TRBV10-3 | CAISERDGYQPQHF
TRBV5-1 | CASSGQGAAISAEAFF
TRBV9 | CASSVRALGTGTGETQYF
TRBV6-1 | CASSFGMSSYEQYF
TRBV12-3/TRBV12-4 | CASSMGPAYEQYF
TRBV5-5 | CASSLGVGQDNTGELFF
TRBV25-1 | CASSEATRGYTF
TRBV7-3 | CASSPLGASGETQYF
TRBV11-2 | CASSPGSRAQETQYF
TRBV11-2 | CASSLWGNTYEQYF
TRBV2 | CASSRQGDPGNTIYF
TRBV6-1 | CASSYLAGGANVLTF
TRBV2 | CASSEVGGEKLFF
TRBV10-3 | CAISEFDRGRPAPLHF
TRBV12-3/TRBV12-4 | CASSRGAGEGYTF
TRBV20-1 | CSARPGQAHGTQYF
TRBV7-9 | CASSLVLASQETQYF
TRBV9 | CASSLLGQGRSTNYGYTF
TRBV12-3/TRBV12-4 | CASTKYPAIQETQYF
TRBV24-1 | CATSQGPRELFF
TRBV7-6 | CASSLARHGEETQYF
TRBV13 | CASSLTGTPETQYF
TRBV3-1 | CASSQDTSTYEQYF
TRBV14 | CASSPPPGGSTEAFF
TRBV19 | CASSIGLDGVQETQYF
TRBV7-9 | CASSPGTGVDTEAFF